The 23 T cell receptor beta chains in this list originate from one sample, sequenced in a study of T cell responses to AZD1222 COVID-19 vaccine. The data were produced by immunoSEQ multiplex PCR, yet TCRdb's version contains in-frame clones alone and is incomplete. The sample holds about 110,000 clones, about 92% seen once. Specimen: peripheral blood, collected on day 0 of MenACWY control vaccination. These TCRs come from an adult in good health.

V is TRBV5-4 and J is TRBJ1-2, with TRBD1 matching over 12 bases. This CDR3 contains 15 residues. Germline V lookup: CDR1 SGHNT, CDR2 YYREEE (reference sequence). The V segment lost 3 bases and the J segment 7 bases; nucleotides outside the gene matches: 7. CDR3 nucleotides: TGTGCCAGCAGCTCGGGACAGGGGGCGTTGGGTGGCTACACCTTC. This sequence encodes CASSSGQGALGGYTF.

The rearrangement joins TRBV14 to TRBJ2-4; TRBD1 aligns across 9 bases. This CDR3 region has 15 residues. Per the germline V gene, CDR1 is SGHDN and CDR2 is FVKESK. The V gene end was trimmed by 4 bases and the J gene end by 7 bases; junction bases not matched to a gene: 8. The CDR3: CASSRDRGGLNIQYF. The CDR3 nucleotides read TGTGCCAGCAGCCGAGACAGGGGGGGTTTGAACATTCAGTACTTC. The entire variable domain, with the rest obtained from reference TRBV14 and TRBJ2-4, is as follows: EAGVTQFPSHSVIEKGQTVTLRCDPISGHDNLYWYRRVMGKEIKFLLHFVKESKQDESGMPNNRFLAERTGGTYSTLKVQPAELEDSGVYFCASSRDRGGLNIQYFGAGTRLSVL.

V is TRBV2 and J is TRBJ1-3; 10 nucleotides match TRBD1. The CDR3 is made up of 16 amino acids. Germline CDR1 SNHLY, CDR2 FYNNEI. V shed 4 bases, J shed 2 bases, and the junction held 5 bases outside the gene matches. CDR3 residues: CASSGGTGAPGNTIYF. The CDR3 bases are TGTGCCAGCAGTGGCGGGACAGGGGCGCCTGGAAACACCATATATTTT.

This clone was counted between two and nine times. The chain carries TRBV3-1 (or the pseudogene TRBV3-2) and TRBJ1-4, with D uncertain. The CDR3 length is 15 residues. Trimming cost V 4 bases and J 3 bases, with 12 bases left between them. Germline CDR1 is LGHDT and CDR2 is YNNKEL (reference sequence). CDR3 sequence reads: CASSRGEIANEKLFF. In DNA, the CDR3 is TGTGCCAGCAGCCGCGGGGAGATCGCTAATGAAAAACTGTTTTTT.

The chain links TRBV5-4 to TRBJ2-7; 10 bases fit TRBD1. Trimming removed 0 bases from V and 4 bases from J; junction bases left unmatched: 1. The V gene's germline CDR1 is SGHNT and CDR2 YYREEE (reference sequence). The CDR3 extends over 14 amino acids. The CDR3 region has the DNA TGTGCCAGCAGCTTGGGACAGGGGGCATACGAGCAGTACTTC. It specifies CASSLGQGAYEQYF.

The chain links TRBV5-6 to TRBJ1-2; D not certain. V dropped 0 bases and J dropped 6 bases, with 12 bases sitting between them. The CDR3 runs to 14 residues. The germline gives CDR1 SGHDT, CDR2 YYEEEE. The CDR3, as DNA: TGTGCCAGCAGCTTGGGTAGGGTCAAGGATGGCTACACCTTC. Protein sequence: CASSLGRVKDGYTF.

The rearrangement joins TRBV28 to TRBJ1-5; no firm D call. V dropped 11 bases and J dropped 3 bases, with 11 bases sitting between them. The CDR3 extends over 12 amino acids. Germline V CDR1 and CDR2: MDHEN, SYDVKM. DNA for the CDR3: TGTGCCGGAGGAGGGAACAATCAGCCCCAGCATTTT. Its translation: CAGGGNNQPQHF.

The CDR3 sequence is CASSLAGVKETQYF. Here the CDR3 DNA reads TGTGCCAGCAGTCTAGCGGGGGTCAAAGAGACCCAGTACTTC. This chain uses TRBV27 with TRBJ2-5, with 10 bases identical to TRBD2. Unmatched junction bases numbered 3, after V lost 5 bases and J lost 3 bases. Germline assignment: CDR1 MNHEY and CDR2 SMNVEV (reference sequence). CDR3 length: 14 residues.

The genes are TRBV6-4 and TRBJ1-2; possibly TRBD1 for D (6 bases). V lost 0 bases and J lost 6, with 11 bases in between. Germline V gives CDR1 MRHNA, CDR2 SNTAGT. This CDR3 has 14 residues. CDR3 in amino acids: CASSDSTGRNGYTF. The DNA of the CDR3 is TGTGCCAGCAGTGACTCTACAGGGAGAAATGGCTACACCTTC.

J is TRBJ1-5 and V is TRBV2; D gene unclear. This CDR3 spans 13 amino acids. Germline values: CDR1 SNHLY, CDR2 FYNNEI. Trimming removed 8 bases at V and 0 bases at J, with 8 bases between. CDR3 coding DNA: TGTGCCAGCTGCCGCTATAGCAATCAGCCCCAGCATTTT. This translates into CASCRYSNQPQHF.

The chain uses TRBV28 and TRBJ2-2; the match to TRBD1 covers 8 bases. This CDR3 has 15 amino acids. Trimming cost V 5 bases and J 7 bases; bases outside gene matches: 9. CDR1 is MDHEN, CDR2 SYDVKM, per germline. CDR3 in amino acids: CASSPWTGIGGELFF. The DNA of the CDR3 is TGTGCCAGCAGTCCGTGGACAGGGATAGGCGGGGAGCTGTTTTTT.

The rearrangement links TRBV6-5 to TRBJ1-6, with D possibly matching TRBD1 (5 bases). From germline, CDR1 is MNHEY and CDR2 SVGAGI. The CDR3 is made up of 16 amino acids. V was cut by 2 bases and J by 7 bases, with 15 bases left in between. The CDR3 DNA is TGTGCCAGCAGTTACGCCCCTCGGGACCCCAATTCACCCCTCCACTTT. Its protein is CASSYAPRDPNSPLHF.

The chain has TRBV27 and TRBJ1-1; TRBD1 might be the D (6 bases). The germline CDR1 and CDR2 sequences are MNHEY and SMNVEV (reference sequence). Trimming pared 4 bases from V and 6 bases from J, leaving 18 bases between. This CDR3 region has 15 residues. This chain's CDR3 is CASSSRWGGQAEAFF. The CDR3 nucleotides read TGTGCCAGCAGTTCACGCTGGGGGGGGCAAGCTGAAGCTTTCTTT.

The CDR3 DNA reads as TGTGCCAGCAGTCCGGGACAGGGGGCTGAAGCTTTCTTT. It codes for CASSPGQGAEAFF. The J gene is TRBJ1-1, the V gene TRBV27, with 11 bases aligning to TRBD1. Germline CDR1 is MNHEY and CDR2 is SMNVEV (reference sequence). The CDR3 is 13 amino acids. V shed 5 bases, J shed 6 bases, and the junction held 2 bases outside the gene matches.

J is TRBJ2-1 and V is TRBV9; 7 bases match TRBD2. Germline CDR1 SGDLS, CDR2 YYNGEE. CDR3 size: 13 residues. The trim removed 3 bases at V and 12 bases at J, leaving 9 bases unmatched. The CDR3 loop is CASSDGLDSLQFF. The CDR3, as DNA: TGTGCCAGCAGCGACGGACTAGATTCATTGCAGTTCTTC.

The chain uses TRBV6-5 and TRBJ2-1, with 8 nucleotides matching TRBD2. This CDR3 contains 14 residues. CDR1 is MNHEY and CDR2 is SVGAGI in the germline V gene. V trimming: 6 bases; J trimming: 7 bases; junction bases outside the gene matches: 8. The CDR3 DNA sequence: TGTGCCAGCAGCAAGAGCGGGAGTCGGAATGAGCAGTTCTTC. This gives the protein CASSKSGSRNEQFF.

The chain is built from TRBV12-3 or TRBV12-4 and TRBJ1-2; possible D gene TRBD1, 5 bases. Trimming took 6 bases from V and 4 from J, leaving 9 bases between them. The CDR3 length is 12 residues. This CDR3 reads CASRWQGYGYTF. CDR3 DNA sequence: TGTGCCAGCAGGTGGCAGGGCTATGGCTACACCTTC.

The chain couples TRBV5-4 to TRBJ1-5; D remains unclear. The germline V gene has CDR1 SGHNT and CDR2 YYREEE (reference sequence). V was clipped by 8 bases and J by 0 bases, with 12 bases between them. This CDR3 spans 14 amino acids. The CDR3 nucleotides read TGTGCCAGAGGCAGGATCTATAGCAATCAGCCCCAGCATTTT. Translating it yields CARGRIYSNQPQHF.

The chain links TRBV2 to TRBJ1-3, with a possible D match to TRBD1 (5 bases). The V and J ends lost 8 bases and 0 bases respectively, with 23 bases between them. Germline V gene data show CDR1 as SNHLY and CDR2 as FYNNEI. This CDR3 contains 18 residues. CDR3 nucleotide sequence: TGTGCCAGCGTCGGGAGGACACCAGGGAACCTCTCTGGAAACACCATATATTTT. This gives the protein CASVGRTPGNLSGNTIYF.

CDR3 in DNA: TGTGCCAGCAGTTTATCGGTACAGTTTTACGAGCAGTACTTC. This translates into CASSLSVQFYEQYF. The chain couples TRBV27 to TRBJ2-7; D call uncertain. Germline V lookup: CDR1 MNHEY, CDR2 SMNVEV (reference sequence). The CDR3 is 14 amino acids. Trimming removed 0 bases at V and 4 bases at J, with 10 bases between.

The rearrangement joins TRBV30 to TRBJ2-1, with 12 bases fitting TRBD2. Germline V gene data show CDR1 as GTSNPN and CDR2 as SVGIG (reference sequence). The V and J ends lost 4 bases and 7 bases, in that order; junction bases with no gene match: 11. This CDR3 is built from 16 residues. CDR3 region: CAWTIATSGGGNEQFF. The CDR3 coding sequence is TGTGCCTGGACTATTGCGACTAGCGGGGGTGGGAATGAGCAGTTCTTC.

DNA of the CDR3: TGTGCCAGCCGAGAGGGGACAGGGGCCTATACTGAAGCTTTCTTT. Its translation is CASREGTGAYTEAFF. This chain links TRBV7-8 with TRBJ1-1; 10 positions agree with TRBD1. V gave up 8 bases and J gave up 5 bases; unmatched junction bases: 11. The CDR3 consists of 15 residues. Germline V gives CDR1 SGHVS, CDR2 FQNEAQ.

The V and J genes are TRBV7-3 and TRBJ2-2; D might be TRBD1 or TRBD2, each matching 5 bases. The V end lost 8 bases, the J end lost 3 bases, and 16 bases lay between the germline ends. CDR3 size: 15 residues. Germline CDR1 is SGHTA and CDR2 is FQGTGA. CDR3 bases: TGTGCCAGCTCTTCCCGGGACGGGCACACCGGGGAGCTGTTTTTT. Amino acids: CASSSRDGHTGELFF.